This TCR beta chain was captured by sequencing in a study of CD8 T cells in ankylosing spondylitis. Study results and limitations: Enrichment of disease-linked clones was reportedly significant in matched ankylosing spondylitis synovial fluid. Seemingly characteristic of ankylosing spondylitis blood was a TCR beta motif consisting of about 8 highly homologous variants. Clones that were linked to disease were CD8+ and were relatively rare in peripheral blood. Both synovial fluid and blood in reactive arthritis had previously been reported to carry some motif variants.

A quantitative 5'-RACE method, one with molecular barcodes, was used to make TCR beta libraries. MiXCR, applied by TCRdb to the 5' RACE reads, yields one record per CDR3 protein. The table lists around 430,000 distinct CDR3 sequences, approximately 17% of them singletons, with over 1% in the top ten. Details on this clonotype: The antigen is unknown.

This CDR3 region has 15 residues. CDR1 and CDR2 from the germline V gene are SNHLY and FYNNEI. Trimming pared 7 bases from V and 6 bases from J, leaving 22 bases between. The source of this sequence is a male donor with ankylosing spondylitis. The chain is built from TRBV2 and TRBJ2-7; D may be TRBD2 (6 bases). The sample taken for sequencing was blood, either unsorted or a sorted T cell fraction (not recorded which). The CDR3 nucleotides are TGTGCCAGCAAATCGCGGTATGTGGGAGGCGTCGAGCAGTACTTC. It is translated as CASKSRYVGGVEQYF.